Listed below are T cell receptor beta chains from one sample, sequenced in a study of blood T cell repertoires in COVID-19. Sequencing used immunoSEQ multiplex PCR; TCRdb keeps in-frame clones, though not all of them. The top ten hold over 1.2% of the sample, which has about 250,000 clones, around nine tenths seen once. Sequenced sample: peripheral blood. These receptors came from a man older than 75 with acute or convalescent COVID-19. CDR3s include the opening cysteine and the closing phenylalanine or tryptophan. A D gene is named only where the DNA matches it firmly. The size field is filled for only some rows; it gives once, few, many or a size class.

TRBV6-2/TRBV6-3	TRBJ2-3	NA	NA	CASSPRDSIGTDTQYF	TGTGCCAGCAGTCCGCGGGACAGTATAGGAACAGATACGCAGTATTTT
TRBV5-4	TRBJ2-1	TRBD1	NA	CASSPGTGRNEQFF	TGTGCCAGCAGCCCCGGGACAGGGCGCAATGAGCAGTTCTTC
TRBV19	TRBJ2-1	TRBD2	NA	CASLAATYNEQFF	TGTGCCAGCCTAGCGGCGACCTACAATGAGCAGTTCTTC
TRBV19	TRBJ2-5	TRBD1	few	CASTATGGSETQYF	TGTGCCAGTACCGCCACAGGGGGCTCAGAGACCCAGTACTTC
TRBV7-8	TRBJ2-5	TRBD1	NA	CASSRGQRGPQETQYF	TGTGCCAGCAGCCGAGGACAGAGGGGGCCTCAAGAGACCCAGTACTTC
TRBV7-2	TRBJ1-5	TRBD1	NA	CASSPGGGNQPQHF	TGTGCCAGCAGCCCAGGGGGTGGCAATCAGCCCCAGCATTTT
TRBV15	TRBJ1-1	NA	NA	CATSRVVALNTEAFF	TGTGCCACCAGCAGAGTTGTAGCTCTGAACACTGAAGCTTTCTTT
TRBV18	TRBJ1-5	NA	NA	CASSRTGGNQPQHF	TGTGCCAGCTCAAGGACGGGAGGCAATCAGCCCCAGCATTTT
TRBV6-5	TRBJ1-1	TRBD1	NA	CASSFITTGQAFF	TGTGCCAGCAGTTTCATTACGACAGGGCAAGCTTTCTTT
TRBV27	TRBJ2-3	NA	NA	CASSSRLVLPITDTQYF	TGTGCCAGCAGTTCCCGTCTGGTACTTCCGATCACAGATACGCAGTATTTT
TRBV29-1	TRBJ2-7	NA	NA	CSVGVSSYEQYF	TGCAGCGTTGGAGTGAGCTCCTACGAGCAGTACTTC
TRBV12-2	TRBJ2-7	NA	NA	CASRLAPPGTALCEQYF	TGTGCAAGTCGCTTAGCGCCTCCCGGGACAGCCCTCTGCGAGCAGTACTTC
TRBV4-1	TRBJ1-5	NA	NA	CASSSQGLNPNQPQHF	TGCGCCAGCAGCTCGCAGGGGTTAAACCCTAATCAGCCCCAGCATTTT
TRBV7-9	TRBJ1-1	TRBD1	NA	CASSSRGTGYSAEAFF	TGTGCCAGCAGCTCTCGAGGGACAGGGTATAGCGCTGAAGCTTTCTTT
TRBV6-5	TRBJ1-1	NA	NA	CASSRDTNTEAFF	TGTGCCAGCAGCCGGGACACGAACACTGAAGCTTTCTTT
TRBV6-5	TRBJ2-1	TRBD1	NA	CASSYDRGDNEQFF	TGTGCCAGCAGTTACGACAGGGGAGACAATGAGCAGTTCTTC